One and the same sample provided the 14 T cell receptor beta chains below, sequenced in a study of graft-versus-host responses after intestinal transplantation. There were approximately 200,000 CFSE-labeled responder cells plated together with approximately 200,000 irradiated, violet-dye-labeled stimulator cells. Some clones are missing from TCRdb's copy, which holds only in-frame ones; the method was immunoSEQ multiplex PCR. The sample lists some 9,600 clones, about 28% seen once, with 6% to 6.5% in the top ten. The source was alloreactive CD8+ T cells from a mixed lymphocyte reaction culture, collected before intestinal transplant. The subset: CFSE-low proliferating T cells sorted from roughly six-day pre-transplant mixed lymphocyte reaction (GvH or HvG direction). These TCRs come from a human patient who received an intestinal transplant.

Remarks on this clone: The junction and the germline gene differ at one end; a read error may be behind it. The chain has TRBV4-1 and TRBJ1-4, with 8 positions matching TRBD1. This CDR3 region has 16 residues. The V gene's germline CDR1 is MGHRA and CDR2 YSYEKL. The CDR3 region is CAGSQEGRGPGEKLFF. The CDR3 nucleotides are TGCGCCGGCAGCCAAGAGGGCAGGGGGCCTGGTGAAAAACTGTTTTTT.

Sample share makes this clone medium-sized. V is TRBV6-5 and J is TRBJ1-1, with 7 bases that match TRBD1. Germline CDR1 is MNHEY and CDR2 is SVGAGI. Trimming at V came to 6 bases and at J to 4 bases, leaving 11 bases not matched to a gene. The CDR3 extends over 15 amino acids. As DNA, the CDR3 is TGTGCCAGCAGCTGGGTACAGGGGATAATCACTGAAGCTTTCTTT. It specifies CASSWVQGIITEAFF.

The J gene is TRBJ1-1, the V gene TRBV7-9; 8 bases line up with TRBD1. Germline values: CDR1 SEHNR, CDR2 FQNEAQ (reference sequence). The V and J ends lost 5 bases and 7 bases, in that order; junction bases with no gene match: 9. The CDR3 has 14 amino acids. The CDR3 sequence: CASSPDRGRDEAFF. The CDR3, as DNA: TGTGCCAGCAGCCCCGACAGGGGCCGGGATGAAGCTTTCTTT.

This clone has only a few counts. The V gene is TRBV7-6, the J gene TRBJ2-1; D might be TRBD2 (6 bases). The V end was cut by 2 bases, the J end by 12 bases, with 14 bases between. In germline, CDR1 is SGHVS, CDR2 FNYEAQ. This CDR3 has 13 residues. The CDR3 region is CASSLLLEGLQFF. DNA of the CDR3: TGTGCCAGCAGCTTACTATTGGAGGGTCTGCAGTTCTTC.

There are a few counts of this clone. J is TRBJ2-1 and V is TRBV19; tentatively, D is TRBD2 (7 bases). The CDR3 totals 14 residues. The V gene lost 7 bases and the J gene lost 4 bases, with 14 bases spanning the gap. Germline loops: CDR1 LNHDA, CDR2 SQIVND (reference sequence). CDR3 protein: CASTRGAGYNEQFF. CDR3 in DNA: TGTGCCAGTACCCGGGGGGCGGGATACAATGAGCAGTTCTTC.

By sample fraction, this clone is medium-sized. V usage is TRBV2 and J usage is TRBJ1-5, with D unresolved. Germline CDR1 is SNHLY and CDR2 is FYNNEI. CDR3 length equals 12 residues. V dropped 3 bases and J dropped 8 bases, with 8 bases sitting between them. For the CDR3, the DNA is TGTGCCAGCAGTGACGGGTGGGAGCCCCAGCATTTT. This encodes CASSDGWEPQHF. Based on the CDR3 plus reference TRBV2 and TRBJ1-5, the full variable domain is EPEVTQTPSHQVTQMGQEVILRCVPISNHLYFYWYRQILGQKVEFLVSFYNNEISEKSEIFDDQFSVERPDGSNFTLKIRSTKLEDSAMYFCASSDGWEPQHFGDGTRLSIL.

The V gene is TRBV27, the J gene TRBJ2-1; the match to TRBD1 covers 10 bases. V dropped 5 bases and J dropped 8; count of bases not matched to a gene: 12. Germline CDR1 and CDR2: MNHEY and SMNVEV (reference sequence). The CDR3 consists of 16 residues. DNA of the CDR3: TGTGCCAGCAGTCATTACCCCGGACAGGGGGGCGATGAGCAGTTCTTC. As protein: CASSHYPGQGGDEQFF.

This clone was found many times. The rearrangement joins TRBV7-9 to TRBJ1-1; TRBD1 aligns across 8 bases. The V gene end was trimmed by 4 bases and the J gene end by 8 bases; junction bases not matched to a gene: 6. The V gene's germline CDR1 is SEHNR and CDR2 FQNEAQ (reference sequence). This CDR3 spans 13 amino acids. The CDR3 nucleotides are TGTGCCAGCAGCTCACCCAGGGGGCAAGAAGCTTTCTTT. It specifies CASSSPRGQEAFF.

This clone was observed a handful of times. V is TRBV5-5 and J is TRBJ2-7; D gene uncertain. The germline V gene encodes CDR1 SGHKS and CDR2 YYEKEE (reference sequence). CDR3 length: 13 residues. Trimming left V 2 bases short and J 0 bases short, with 6 bases between. The CDR3 bases are TGTGCCAGCAGCTTAGCCCCCTCCTACGAGCAGTACTTC. Translating gives CASSLAPSYEQYF.

This clone occurred once. J is TRBJ2-1 and V is TRBV29-1; D is unclear. V lost 6 bases, J lost 1 base, and 13 bases lay in between. The CDR3 length is 14 residues. The germline gives CDR1 SQVTM, CDR2 ANQGSEA. The CDR3 here is CSVPNFGSYNEQFF. The CDR3 DNA is TGCAGCGTCCCGAACTTTGGTTCCTACAATGAGCAGTTCTTC.

The chain uses TRBV4-1 and TRBJ1-4; 8 bases line up with TRBD1. The CDR3 has 16 residues. Germline CDR1 MGHRA, CDR2 YSYEKL. After removal of 1 base from V and 8 bases from J, the junction contained 9 bases not matched to a gene. As DNA, the CDR3 is TGCGCCAGCAGCCAAGGGCGACAGGGGCAATGGGAAAAACTGTTTTTT. Translation: CASSQGRQGQWEKLFF.

The chain carries TRBV5-6 and TRBJ2-3, with TRBD2 matching 8 bases. V dropped 0 bases and J dropped 2; count of bases not matched to a gene: 11. The CDR3 has 18 amino acids. CDR1 and CDR2 (germline): SGHDT, YYEEEE. CDR3 region: CASSLGILPGLDTDTQYF. The CDR3 DNA reads as TGTGCCAGCAGCTTGGGCATACTGCCGGGACTAGACACAGATACGCAGTATTTT.

This rearrangement joins TRBV15 to TRBJ2-2; tentative D call: TRBD2 (5 bases). This CDR3 has 16 residues. The V end was cut by 3 bases, the J end by 0 bases, with 11 bases between. In germline, CDR1 is LNHNV, CDR2 YYDKDF (reference sequence). This chain's CDR3 is CATSSRDSTNTGELFF. CDR3 nucleotide sequence: TGTGCCACCAGCAGCCGGGATTCCACGAACACCGGGGAGCTGTTTTTT.

This clone showed up just a few times. V is TRBV25-1 and J is TRBJ2-7; a possible D gene is TRBD2 (7 bases). This CDR3 has 16 residues. CDR1 is MGHDK and CDR2 is SYGVNS in the germline V gene. Trimming left V 3 bases short and J 1 base short, with 16 bases between. CDR3: CASSDPNREGSYEQYF. As DNA, the CDR3 is TGTGCCAGCAGTGATCCGAACAGGGAGGGTTCCTACGAGCAGTACTTC.